This TCR beta chain appears in the sequencing data of a study of shared T cell receptors in the human thymus. Profiled with immunoSEQ multiplex PCR; TCRdb holds only in-frame clones, not every one. The data contain about 730,000 clones, roughly 88% of them seen just once; the ten biggest clones take up over 0.008%. In germline, CDR1 is WNHNN, CDR2 SYGVQD (reference sequence). The CDR3 spans 20 residues. V was shortened by 0 bases and J by 3 bases, with 24 bases between the two germline ends. The same specimen was also included in a second study, on human thymus T cells.

The receptor was derived from a girl less than two years old with a congenital heart defect. Sequenced material: thymocytes. V and J are TRBV10-1 and TRBJ2-1, with a possible D match to TRBD1 (6 bases). The CDR3 region is CASSESPGVFSYCVYNEQFF. For the CDR3, the DNA is TGCGCCAGCAGTGAGTCGCCAGGGGTCTTTAGTTACTGCGTCTACAATGAGCAGTTCTTC.